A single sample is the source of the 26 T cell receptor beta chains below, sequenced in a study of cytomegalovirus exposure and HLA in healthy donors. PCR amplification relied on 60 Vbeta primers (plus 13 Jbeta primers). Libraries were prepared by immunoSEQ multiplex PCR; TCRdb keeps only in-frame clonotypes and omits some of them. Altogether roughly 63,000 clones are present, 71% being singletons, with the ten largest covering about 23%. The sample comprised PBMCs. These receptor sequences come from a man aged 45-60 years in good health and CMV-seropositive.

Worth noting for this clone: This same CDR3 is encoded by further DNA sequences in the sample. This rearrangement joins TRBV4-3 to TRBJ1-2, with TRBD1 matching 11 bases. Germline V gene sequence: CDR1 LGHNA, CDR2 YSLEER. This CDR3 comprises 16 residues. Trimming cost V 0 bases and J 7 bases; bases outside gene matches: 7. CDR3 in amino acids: CASSQDVRTGGFGYTF. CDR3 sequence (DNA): TGCGCCAGCAGCCAAGATGTTCGGACAGGGGGCTTTGGCTACACCTTC.

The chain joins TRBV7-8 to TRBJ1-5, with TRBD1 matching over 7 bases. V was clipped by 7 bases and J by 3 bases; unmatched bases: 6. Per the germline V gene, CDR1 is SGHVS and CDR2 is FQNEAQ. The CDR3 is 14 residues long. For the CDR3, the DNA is TGTGCCAGCACGCTCGGGACAGTCAATCAGCCCCAGCATTTT. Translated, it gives CASTLGTVNQPQHF.

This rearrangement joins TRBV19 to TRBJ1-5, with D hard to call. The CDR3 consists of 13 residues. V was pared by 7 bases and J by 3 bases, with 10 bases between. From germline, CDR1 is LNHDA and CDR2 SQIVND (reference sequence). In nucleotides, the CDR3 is TGTGCCAGTAAAAAAGCGAACAATCAGCCCCAGCATTTT. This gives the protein CASKKANNQPQHF.

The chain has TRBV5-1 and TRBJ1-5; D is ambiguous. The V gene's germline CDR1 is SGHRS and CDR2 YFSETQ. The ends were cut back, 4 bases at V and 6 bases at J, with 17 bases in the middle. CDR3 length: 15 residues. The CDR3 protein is CASSPGLAGGQPQHF. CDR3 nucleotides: TGCGCCAGCAGCCCTGGACTAGCGGGTGGTCAGCCCCAGCATTTT.

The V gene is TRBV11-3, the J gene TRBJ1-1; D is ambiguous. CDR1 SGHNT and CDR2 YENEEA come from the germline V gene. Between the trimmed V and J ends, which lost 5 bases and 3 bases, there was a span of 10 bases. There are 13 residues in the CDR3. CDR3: CASSPGVDTEAFF. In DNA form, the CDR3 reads TGTGCCAGCAGCCCCGGGGTGGACACTGAAGCTTTCTTT.

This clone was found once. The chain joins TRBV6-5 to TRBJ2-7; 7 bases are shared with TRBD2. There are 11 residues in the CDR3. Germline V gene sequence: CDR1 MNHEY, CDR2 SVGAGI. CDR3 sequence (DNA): TGTGTCATTGGGAGGGGATACGAGCAGTACTTC. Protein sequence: CVIGRGYEQYF.

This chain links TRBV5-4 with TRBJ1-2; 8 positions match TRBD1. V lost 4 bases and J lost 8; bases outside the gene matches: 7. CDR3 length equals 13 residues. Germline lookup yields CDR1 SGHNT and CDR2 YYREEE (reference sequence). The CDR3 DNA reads TGTGCCAGCAGCCTGGGACAGGCAGAGGGCTACACCTTC. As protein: CASSLGQAEGYTF.

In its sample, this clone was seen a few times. CDR3 loop: CASSTDGTTFHYEQYF. DNA for the CDR3: TGCGCCAGCAGCACCGACGGGACTACTTTCCACTACGAGCAGTACTTC. J is TRBJ2-7 and V is TRBV5-1; 7 bases map to TRBD2. Per the germline V gene, CDR1 is SGHRS and CDR2 is YFSETQ. V was clipped by 4 bases and J by 3 bases; unmatched bases: 13. The CDR3 runs 16 residues.

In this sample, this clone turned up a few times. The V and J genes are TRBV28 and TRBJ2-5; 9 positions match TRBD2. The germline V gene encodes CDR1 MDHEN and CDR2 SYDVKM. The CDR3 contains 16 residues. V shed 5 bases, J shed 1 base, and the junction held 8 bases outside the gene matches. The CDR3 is CASSPVGSGSQETQYF. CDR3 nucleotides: TGTGCCAGCAGTCCGGTCGGTAGCGGGAGCCAAGAGACCCAGTACTTC.

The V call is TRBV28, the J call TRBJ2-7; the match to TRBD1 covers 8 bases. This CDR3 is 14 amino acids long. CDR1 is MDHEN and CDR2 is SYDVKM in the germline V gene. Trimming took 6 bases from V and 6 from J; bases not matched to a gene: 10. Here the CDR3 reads CASRHSGQGSEQYF. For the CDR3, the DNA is TGTGCCAGCAGACATTCCGGACAGGGTAGCGAGCAGTACTTC.

CDR3 region: CASSRRWGGEQYF. As DNA, the CDR3 is TGTGCCAGCAGCCGGAGGTGGGGAGGCGAGCAGTACTTC. This chain uses TRBV6-5 with TRBJ2-7, with D possibly TRBD2 on 6 matching bases. The V and J ends lost 6 bases and 6 bases respectively, with 15 bases between them. Germline assignment: CDR1 MNHEY and CDR2 SVGAGI. CDR3 length: 13 amino acids.

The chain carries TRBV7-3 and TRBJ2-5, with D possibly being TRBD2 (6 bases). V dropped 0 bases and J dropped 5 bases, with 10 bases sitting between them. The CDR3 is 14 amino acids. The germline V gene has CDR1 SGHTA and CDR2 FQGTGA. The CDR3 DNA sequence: TGTGCCAGCAGCTTAACGGGGGGTTTCGAGACCCAGTACTTC. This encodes CASSLTGGFETQYF.

The CDR3 DNA sequence: TGTGCCAGCAGCTTAACAACAGGGGGCGAGAACGAGCAGTACTTC. Protein product: CASSLTTGGENEQYF. The chain joins TRBV7-3 to TRBJ2-7; 9 bases are shared with TRBD1. Germline V lookup: CDR1 SGHTA, CDR2 FQGTGA. This CDR3 comprises 15 residues. After removal of 0 bases from V and 5 bases from J, the junction contained 5 bases not matched to a gene.

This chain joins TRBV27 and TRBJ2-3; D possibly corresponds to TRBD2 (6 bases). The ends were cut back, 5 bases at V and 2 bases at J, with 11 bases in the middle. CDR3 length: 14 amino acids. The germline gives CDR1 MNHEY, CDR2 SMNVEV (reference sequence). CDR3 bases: TGTGCCAGCAGTCGTACTAGCTTCACAGATACGCAGTATTTT. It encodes CASSRTSFTDTQYF.

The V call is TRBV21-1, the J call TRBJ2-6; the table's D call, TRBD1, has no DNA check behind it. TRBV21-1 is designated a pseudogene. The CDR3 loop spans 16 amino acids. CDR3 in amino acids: CARVDRLLSGANVLTF. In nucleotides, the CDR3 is TGTGCCAGGGTAGACAGACTCCTCTCTGGGGCCAACGTCCTGACTTTC.

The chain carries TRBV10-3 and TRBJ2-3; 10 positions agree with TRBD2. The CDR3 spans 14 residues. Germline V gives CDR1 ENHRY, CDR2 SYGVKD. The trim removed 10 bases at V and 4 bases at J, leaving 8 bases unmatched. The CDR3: CATKGSGGSDTQYF. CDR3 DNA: TGTGCCACCAAGGGTAGCGGGGGGTCAGATACGCAGTATTTT.

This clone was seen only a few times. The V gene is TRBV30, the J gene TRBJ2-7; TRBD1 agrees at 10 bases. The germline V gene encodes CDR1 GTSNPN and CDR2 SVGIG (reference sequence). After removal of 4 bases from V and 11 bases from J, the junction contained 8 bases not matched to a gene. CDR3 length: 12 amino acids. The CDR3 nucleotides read TGTGCCTGGAACCTGGGACAGGGGAGTGAGTACTTC. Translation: CAWNLGQGSEYF.

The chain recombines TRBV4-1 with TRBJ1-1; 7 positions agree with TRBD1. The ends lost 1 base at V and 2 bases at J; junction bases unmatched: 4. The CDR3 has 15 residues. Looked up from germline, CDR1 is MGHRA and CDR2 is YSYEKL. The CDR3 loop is CASSQGQGANTEAFF. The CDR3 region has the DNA TGCGCCAGCAGCCAAGGACAGGGTGCCAACACTGAAGCTTTCTTT.

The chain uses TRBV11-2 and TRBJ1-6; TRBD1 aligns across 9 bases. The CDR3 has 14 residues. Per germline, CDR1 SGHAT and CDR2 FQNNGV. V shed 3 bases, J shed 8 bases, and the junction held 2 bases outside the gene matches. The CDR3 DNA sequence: TGTGCCAGCAGCTTGGGACAGGGATATTCACCCCTCCACTTT. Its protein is CASSLGQGYSPLHF.

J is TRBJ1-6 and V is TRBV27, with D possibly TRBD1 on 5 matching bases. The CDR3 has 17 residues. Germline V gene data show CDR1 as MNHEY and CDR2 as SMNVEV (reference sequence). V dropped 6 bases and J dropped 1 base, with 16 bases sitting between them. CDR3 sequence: CASSILGRGSYNSPLHF. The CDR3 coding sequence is TGTGCCAGCAGCATACTGGGACGGGGGTCCTATAATTCACCCCTCCACTTT.

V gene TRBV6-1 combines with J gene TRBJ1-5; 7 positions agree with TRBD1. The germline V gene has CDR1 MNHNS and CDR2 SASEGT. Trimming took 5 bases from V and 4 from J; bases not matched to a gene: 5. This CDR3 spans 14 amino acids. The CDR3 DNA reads TGTGCCAGCAGTTTAGGGACAGTTAATCAGCCCCAGCATTTT. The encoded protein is CASSLGTVNQPQHF.

CDR3 nucleotide sequence: TGCGCCAGCAGCGCCGGACTAGCGGGGAGTTACGAGCAGTACTTC. Translating gives CASSAGLAGSYEQYF. The chain couples TRBV5-1 to TRBJ2-7, with 12 bases identical to TRBD2. CDR1 and CDR2 from the germline V gene are SGHRS and YFSETQ. This CDR3 contains 15 residues. V shed 4 bases, J shed 4 bases, and the junction held 6 bases outside the gene matches.

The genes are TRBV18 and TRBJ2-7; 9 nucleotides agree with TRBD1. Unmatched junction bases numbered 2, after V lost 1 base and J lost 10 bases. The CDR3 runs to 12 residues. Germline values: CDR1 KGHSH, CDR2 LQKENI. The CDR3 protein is CASSPQQGAQYF. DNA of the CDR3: TGTGCCAGCTCACCACAACAGGGGGCCCAGTACTTC.

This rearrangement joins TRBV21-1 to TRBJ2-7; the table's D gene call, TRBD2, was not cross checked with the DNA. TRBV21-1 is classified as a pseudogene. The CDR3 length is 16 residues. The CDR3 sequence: CASSKGDVRRGYEQYF. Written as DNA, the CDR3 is TGTGCCAGCAGCAAGGGGGACGTTCGGAGGGGCTACGAGCAGTACTTC.

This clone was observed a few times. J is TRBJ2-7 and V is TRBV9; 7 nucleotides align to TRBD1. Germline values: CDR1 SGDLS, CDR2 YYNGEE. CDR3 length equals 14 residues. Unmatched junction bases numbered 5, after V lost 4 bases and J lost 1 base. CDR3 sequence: CASSPPGQSYEQYF. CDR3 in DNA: TGTGCCAGCAGCCCCCCGGGACAGTCCTACGAGCAGTACTTC.

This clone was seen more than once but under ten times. CDR3 in amino acids: CASSYPRRGTANYGYTF. In nucleotides, the CDR3 is TGTGCCAGCAGCTACCCACGACGGGGGACAGCTAACTATGGCTACACCTTC. This chain joins TRBV5-6 and TRBJ1-2; 7 bases agree with TRBD1. Germline V CDR1 and CDR2: SGHDT, YYEEEE. The CDR3 is 17 residues long. The ends lost 3 bases at V and 0 bases at J; junction bases unmatched: 11.